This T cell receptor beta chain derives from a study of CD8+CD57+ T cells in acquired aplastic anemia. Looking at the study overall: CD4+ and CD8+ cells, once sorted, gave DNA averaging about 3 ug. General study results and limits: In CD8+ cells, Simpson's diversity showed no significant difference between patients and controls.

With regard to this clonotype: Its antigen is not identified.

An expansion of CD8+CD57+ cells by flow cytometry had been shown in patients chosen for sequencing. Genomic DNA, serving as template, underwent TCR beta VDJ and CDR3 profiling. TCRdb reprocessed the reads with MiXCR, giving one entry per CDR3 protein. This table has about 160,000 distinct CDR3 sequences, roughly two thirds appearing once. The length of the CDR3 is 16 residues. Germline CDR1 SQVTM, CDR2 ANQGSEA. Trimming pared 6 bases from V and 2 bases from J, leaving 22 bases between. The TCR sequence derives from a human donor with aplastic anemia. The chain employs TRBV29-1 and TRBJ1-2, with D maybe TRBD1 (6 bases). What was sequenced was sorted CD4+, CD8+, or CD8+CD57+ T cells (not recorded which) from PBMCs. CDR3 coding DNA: TGCAGCGTAACCCCACAGGGCGGGACACGCAACTATGGCTACACCTTC. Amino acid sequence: CSVTPQGGTRNYGYTF.